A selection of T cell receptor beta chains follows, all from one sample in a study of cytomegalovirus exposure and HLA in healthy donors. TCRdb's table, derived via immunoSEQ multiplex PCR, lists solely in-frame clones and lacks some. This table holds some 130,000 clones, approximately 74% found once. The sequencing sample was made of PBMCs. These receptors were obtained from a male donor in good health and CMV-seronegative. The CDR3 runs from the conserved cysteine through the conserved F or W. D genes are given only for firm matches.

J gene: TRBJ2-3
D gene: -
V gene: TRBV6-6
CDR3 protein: CASNQARGSTDTQYF

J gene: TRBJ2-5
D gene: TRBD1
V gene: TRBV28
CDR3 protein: CASSTLPWTGKETQYF

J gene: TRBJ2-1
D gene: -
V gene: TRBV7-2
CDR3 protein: CASSPTSHEQFF

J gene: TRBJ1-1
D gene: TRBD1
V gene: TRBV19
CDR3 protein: CASSLLTGGMNTEAFF

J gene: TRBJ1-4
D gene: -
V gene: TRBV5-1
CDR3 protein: CASRKSGLSEKLFF

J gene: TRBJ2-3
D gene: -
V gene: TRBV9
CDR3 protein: CASSVEGVVAGTTDTQYF

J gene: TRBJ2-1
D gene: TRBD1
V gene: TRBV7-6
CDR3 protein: CASSQKGANEQFF

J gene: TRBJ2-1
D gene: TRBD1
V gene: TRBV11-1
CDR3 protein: CASSLAPWTGPNEQFF

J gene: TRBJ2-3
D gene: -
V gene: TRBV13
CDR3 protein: CASSFVPEEAYF

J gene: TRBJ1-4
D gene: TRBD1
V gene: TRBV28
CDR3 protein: CASKTWGQGVEKLFF

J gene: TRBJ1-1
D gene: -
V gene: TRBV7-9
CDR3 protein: CASSSYRDMNTEAFF